A single sample gave rise to the 28 T cell receptor beta chains below, sequenced in a study of T cell responses to AZD1222 COVID-19 vaccine (dated by TCRdb to about 2021). Per the publication, the time point label means: baseline before first vaccination. Libraries came from the immunoSEQ multiplex PCR assay. Entries here come from immuneACCESS through TCRdb and include only in-frame sequences with V and J called. Some clones fail to appear in such tables; in the studies checked, an unresolved V gene covers under half of the shortfall, and the cause of the remainder is unknown. This sample comprises some 150,000 clones, roughly 94% of them detected only once. The top ten constitute over 1% of the sample. The input for sequencing was peripheral blood, taken on day 0 of AZD1222 vaccination. Receptor source: an adult in good health.

The chain couples TRBV28 to TRBJ2-7; either TRBD1 or TRBD2 may supply D (5 bases each). V lost 1 base, J lost 0 bases, and 13 bases lay in between. Germline assignment: CDR1 MDHEN and CDR2 SYDVKM. The CDR3 loop spans 16 amino acids. CDR3 in DNA: TGTGCCAGCAGTTTATCATGGGACCTATCCTCCTACGAGCAGTACGTC. Protein: CASSLSWDLSSYEQYV.

The V and J genes are TRBV29-1 and TRBJ1-1; TRBD1 matches at 7 bases. Germline V gene sequence: CDR1 SQVTM, CDR2 ANQGSEA. Trimming at V came to 6 bases and at J to 0 bases, leaving 7 bases not matched to a gene. This CDR3 has 14 residues. CDR3 amino acids: CSVDHRGLNTEAFF. The CDR3 nucleotides are TGCAGCGTCGATCACAGGGGATTGAACACTGAAGCTTTCTTT.

The J gene is TRBJ1-3, the V gene TRBV30; possibly TRBD1 for D (6 bases). V was cut by 0 bases and J by 4 bases, with 10 bases left in between. Germline CDR1 GTSNPN, CDR2 SVGIG (reference sequence). The CDR3 spans 14 residues. CDR3 nucleotide sequence: TGTGCCTGGAGTGTACCGGGGGCCGGAAACACCATATATTTT. Its translation is CAWSVPGAGNTIYF. Full variable domain (rest looked up from reference TRBV30 and TRBJ1-3): SQTIHQWPATLVQPVGSPLSLECTVEGTSNPNLYWYRQAAGRGLQLLFYSVGIGQISSEVPQNLSASRPQDRQFILSSKKLLLSDSGFYLCAWSVPGAGNTIYFGEGSWLTVV.

The rearrangement uses TRBV7-9 and TRBJ1-1, with D tentatively TRBD1 (5 bases). The CDR3 is made up of 15 amino acids. Germline V gives CDR1 SEHNR, CDR2 FQNEAQ (reference sequence). Trimming took off 0 bases at V and 0 bases at J, with 8 bases between the two ends. CDR3 sequence: CASSLAGLMNTEAFF. CDR3 nucleotides: TGTGCCAGCAGCTTAGCGGGACTCATGAACACTGAAGCTTTCTTT.

This clone occurred once. CDR3 amino acids: CASTTWGAEAFF. CDR3 nucleotides: TGTGCCAGCACCACCTGGGGCGCCGAAGCTTTCTTT. The chain is built from TRBV6-5 and TRBJ1-1, with D possibly matching TRBD1 (5 bases). The CDR3 consists of 12 residues. Deletions cut 7 bases from V and 8 bases from J, with 14 bases between. CDR1 and CDR2 from the germline V gene are MNHEY and SVGAGI.

V is TRBV10-3 and J is TRBJ2-3; 7 bases map to TRBD2. V was pared by 3 bases and J by 1 base, with 4 bases of the junction left unmatched. Per the germline V gene, CDR1 is ENHRY and CDR2 is SYGVKD. This CDR3 is built from 15 residues. The CDR3 DNA sequence: TGTGCCATCAGTGAAATTACTAGCGGCACAGATACGCAGTATTTT. This gives the protein CAISEITSGTDTQYF.

The table lists this clone with a count of one. V and J are TRBV7-9 and TRBJ2-2; 13 bases match TRBD2. CDR1 is SEHNR and CDR2 is FQNEAQ in the germline V gene (reference sequence). Trimming removed 4 bases from V and 5 bases from J; junction bases left unmatched: 4. The CDR3 loop spans 16 amino acids. The CDR3 nucleotides are TGTGCCAGCAGCTCCCGACTAGCGGGAGGTACCGGGGAGCTGTTTTTT. Translating it yields CASSSRLAGGTGELFF.

The CDR3 bases are TGTGCCAGCAGTCGACAGTCTGCGAACACCGGGGAGCTGTTTTTT. It translates to CASSRQSANTGELFF. The J gene is TRBJ2-2, the V gene TRBV3-1 (or the pseudogene TRBV3-2), with a weak D call TRBD1 (5 bases). V was trimmed by 6 bases and J by 0 bases, leaving 11 bases between them. Germline V CDR1 and CDR2: LGHDT, YNNKEL (reference sequence). The CDR3 has 15 residues.

V usage is TRBV12-3 or TRBV12-4 and J usage is TRBJ1-4, with TRBD1 matching 9 bases. CDR3 length: 13 residues. With 6 bases clipped from V and 8 bases from J, the junction kept 4 bases outside the gene matches. This CDR3 is CASRGTGREKLFF. The CDR3 coding sequence is TGTGCCAGCAGGGGGACAGGGAGGGAAAAACTGTTTTTT.

The CDR3 DNA reads TGTGCCAGCAGCCCCGCGGGTTTTGCCCAGCATTTT. Translated: CASSPAGFAQHF. V usage is TRBV28 and J usage is TRBJ1-5; D gene ambiguous. Trimming removed 6 bases from V and 11 bases from J, with 14 bases in between. This CDR3 has 12 amino acids. Germline lookup yields CDR1 MDHEN and CDR2 SYDVKM.

The gene calls are TRBV7-2 and TRBJ2-1; D unclear. This CDR3 spans 12 amino acids. V was clipped by 1 base and J by 9 bases, with 7 bases between them. Germline lookup yields CDR1 SGHTA and CDR2 FQGNSA. The CDR3 region has the DNA TGTGCCAGCAGCTTAGTTGGAGTTGAGCAGTTCTTC. Amino acids: CASSLVGVEQFF.

The V gene is TRBV27, the J gene TRBJ2-5, with unresolved D. V dropped 5 bases and J dropped 2 bases, with 9 bases sitting between them. The germline V gene has CDR1 MNHEY and CDR2 SMNVEV (reference sequence). The CDR3 runs to 13 residues. CDR3 sequence reads: CASSPRRQETQYF. CDR3 DNA: TGTGCCAGCAGTCCCCGTCGTCAAGAGACCCAGTACTTC.

The V gene is TRBV5-6, the J gene TRBJ1-1, with TRBD1 as a possible D gene (6 bases). CDR1 is SGHDT, CDR2 YYEEEE, per germline. The CDR3 covers 14 residues. With 6 bases removed from V and 3 bases from J, the gap between germline ends came to 15 bases. The CDR3 protein is CASTNWGADTEAFF. CDR3 bases: TGTGCCAGCACCAACTGGGGGGCAGACACTGAAGCTTTCTTT.

This clone appeared once. V gene TRBV7-2 combines with J gene TRBJ2-3; D is unresolved. Trimming took off 3 bases at V and 2 bases at J, with 9 bases between the two ends. The CDR3 length is 14 residues. Germline V lookup: CDR1 SGHTA, CDR2 FQGNSA. The CDR3: CASSFGPVTDTQYF. The DNA for the CDR3 is TGTGCCAGCAGCTTCGGGCCTGTCACAGATACGCAGTATTTT. Together with reference TRBV7-2 and TRBJ2-3, the CDR3 gives the full variable domain: GAGVSQSPSNKVTEKGKDVELRCDPISGHTALYWYRQSLGQGLEFLIYFQGNSAPDKSGLPSDRFSAERTGGSVSTLTIQRTQQEDSAVYLCASSFGPVTDTQYFGPGTRLTVL.

The chain links TRBV19 to TRBJ2-3, with 8 bases matching TRBD1. This CDR3 has 13 residues. The germline CDR1 and CDR2 sequences are LNHDA and SQIVND (reference sequence). V dropped 9 bases and J dropped 1; count of bases not matched to a gene: 3. CDR3 DNA sequence: TGTGCCAGCTCGGACAGGGGCACAGATACGCAGTATTTT. The encoded protein is CASSDRGTDTQYF.

The chain links TRBV7-9 to TRBJ1-5; no clear D. The V and J ends lost 6 bases and 5 bases respectively, with 11 bases between them. CDR1 SEHNR and CDR2 FQNEAQ come from the germline V gene (reference sequence). CDR3 length equals 13 residues. CDR3 region: CASSPEGYQPQHF. The DNA for the CDR3 is TGTGCCAGCAGTCCTGAGGGATATCAGCCCCAGCATTTT.

The V gene is TRBV5-4, the J gene TRBJ1-1; D gene unclear. Germline assignment: CDR1 SGHNT and CDR2 YYREEE (reference sequence). The CDR3 covers 18 residues. The V end was cut by 4 bases, the J end by 0 bases, with 22 bases between. The CDR3 reads CASSPRLGVGRMNTEAFF. For the CDR3, the DNA is TGTGCCAGCAGCCCGAGGCTAGGAGTCGGCAGGATGAACACTGAAGCTTTCTTT.

The chain joins TRBV19 to TRBJ2-7; a weak D match, TRBD2 (6 bases). Germline V gene data show CDR1 as LNHDA and CDR2 as SQIVND (reference sequence). Trimming left V 5 bases short and J 4 bases short, with 12 bases between. The CDR3 is 13 residues long. CDR3 in DNA: TGTGCCAGTAGTCCGGGAGAGGGATACGAGCAGTACGTC. Translated: CASSPGEGYEQYV.

This clone was detected only once. This rearrangement joins TRBV28 to TRBJ1-5; TRBD1 matches 7 bases. V gave up 8 bases and J gave up 1 base; unmatched junction bases: 8. This CDR3 comprises 15 residues. Germline CDR1 MDHEN, CDR2 SYDVKM. The CDR3 sequence is CASWDSTGSNQPQHF. CDR3 bases: TGTGCCAGCTGGGACAGTACGGGAAGCAATCAGCCCCAGCATTTT.

There are a few counts of this clone. V gene TRBV7-9 combines with J gene TRBJ1-4, with TRBD1 identical over 7 bases. With 3 bases clipped from V and 0 bases from J, the junction kept 4 bases outside the gene matches. CDR3 length: 16 residues. Germline CDR1 is SEHNR and CDR2 is FQNEAQ (reference sequence). The CDR3, as DNA: TGTGCCAGCAGCTTGGCTCAGGGGGCAACTAATGAAAAACTGTTTTTT. Residues: CASSLAQGATNEKLFF.

This clone was recorded only once. The chain links TRBV19 to TRBJ2-5, with 12 bases fitting TRBD2. The germline gives CDR1 LNHDA, CDR2 SQIVND (reference sequence). Germline trimming cut 2 bases from V and 5 bases from J; bases unmatched to any gene: 12. This CDR3 has 18 amino acids. CDR3 amino acids: CASSISKTSGRVGETQYF. CDR3 DNA sequence: TGTGCCAGTAGTATATCCAAGACTAGCGGGAGAGTCGGGGAGACCCAGTACTTC.

The rearrangement joins TRBV3-1 (or the pseudogene TRBV3-2) to TRBJ2-6; D is unclear. The CDR3 is 18 residues long. The germline gives CDR1 LGHDT, CDR2 YNNKEL (reference sequence). The germline V and J ends were trimmed by 3 bases and 0 bases, with 15 bases remaining between them. CDR3 amino acids: CASSQGRALSSGANVLTF. The CDR3 DNA is TGTGCCAGCAGCCAGGGTAGGGCCCTATCCTCTGGGGCCAACGTCCTGACTTTC.

This clone came up a few times. This rearrangement joins TRBV7-9 to TRBJ1-2, with a tentative D call TRBD1 (5 bases). Germline V gene sequence: CDR1 SEHNR, CDR2 FQNEAQ (reference sequence). The CDR3 sequence is 14 residues long. V was clipped by 3 bases and J by 7 bases, with 15 bases between them. As DNA, the CDR3 is TGTGCCAGCAGCTTTCAACAGGCCATAAGTGGCTACACCTTC. Translation: CASSFQQAISGYTF.

This clone occurred once. CDR3 bases: TGTGCCAGCAGCTTGGATCCTGGTAGTACCGGGGAGCTGTTTTTT. As protein: CASSLDPGSTGELFF. The rearrangement joins TRBV5-5 to TRBJ2-2; D unresolved. The CDR3 is made up of 15 amino acids. V was shortened by 0 bases and J by 5 bases, with 11 bases between the two germline ends. Germline V lookup: CDR1 SGHKS, CDR2 YYEKEE (reference sequence).

The chain recombines TRBV28 with TRBJ1-4; D is unresolved. The CDR3 totals 11 residues. Between the trimmed V and J ends, which lost 7 bases and 4 bases, there was a span of 4 bases. CDR1 is MDHEN, CDR2 SYDVKM, per germline. The CDR3 sequence: CASTVNEKLFF. CDR3 nucleotides: TGTGCCAGCACTGTTAATGAAAAACTGTTTTTT.

This chain links TRBV19 with TRBJ1-1; 7 bases are a match to TRBD1. J gave up 0 bases and V 4 bases, and 2 bases lay outside the gene matches. This CDR3 spans 14 amino acids. Germline CDR1 LNHDA, CDR2 SQIVND (reference sequence). The CDR3 here is CASSTGQLNTEAFF. The CDR3 region has the DNA TGTGCCAGTAGTACGGGACAGTTGAACACTGAAGCTTTCTTT.

V and J are TRBV7-2 and TRBJ2-1; 7 nucleotides align to TRBD2. CDR3 length equals 15 residues. The V and J ends lost 6 bases and 4 bases, in that order; junction bases with no gene match: 9. CDR1 is SGHTA and CDR2 is FQGNSA in the germline V gene. The DNA of the CDR3 is TGTGCCAGCAGTCGTACCGGGACTACTTACAATGAGCAGTTCTTC. Translation: CASSRTGTTYNEQFF.

CDR3 amino acids: CASSISGRIWYEQFF. CDR3 DNA sequence: TGTGCCAGCAGCATTAGCGGGAGGATTTGGTATGAGCAGTTCTTC. The chain uses TRBV7-8 and TRBJ2-1, with TRBD2 matching 10 bases. The CDR3 is made up of 15 amino acids. With 5 bases clipped from V and 8 bases from J, the junction kept 9 bases outside the gene matches. Germline V gives CDR1 SGHVS, CDR2 FQNEAQ.